This T cell receptor (beta chain) was captured in a study of liver allograft versus peripheral blood T cells. At the level of the study: Transplanted-liver and recipient peripheral blood T cell receptor repertoires were compared. Findings and limits, study-wide: According to reports, the T cell receptor repertoires inside liver allografts differed from those in peripheral blood.

V lost 6 bases, J lost 0 bases, and 4 bases stayed unmatched. Germline CDR1 reads KGHSH; CDR2 reads LQKENI. The CDR3 length is 14 residues. From the reads, TCRdb called clonotypes with MiXCR, one entry per CDR3 protein. Of some 16,000 distinct CDR3 sequences in the sample, roughly a fifth were seen once. This clonotype has a count of ten or more. Its antigen is as yet unknown. The TCR was taken from a human patient who had a liver transplant. The graft donor may have given rise to some T cells. The chain uses TRBV18 and TRBJ2-7; the match to TRBD1 covers 8 bases. CDR3 nucleotides: TGTGCCAGCTCCTCAGGGGGCTCCTCCTACGAGCAGTACTTC. It encodes CASSSGGSSYEQYF.